These 24 T cell receptor beta chains originate from one sample sequenced in a study of response to subunit inactivated influenza vaccine. Via MiXCR, TCRdb re-called the RT-PCR reads, giving one row per CDR3 protein. The sample carries around 200,000 distinct CDR3 sequences, nearly 9.5% recorded once. The sample consisted of non-naive T cells sorted from PBMCs, taken on the day of vaccination. Receptors originate from a man aged 50-60 years who received an inactivated influenza vaccine.

The chain couples TRBV6-1 to TRBJ1-2; D remains unclear. The CDR3 totals 14 residues. The V gene lost 6 bases and the J gene lost 7 bases, with 18 bases spanning the gap. Per the germline V gene, CDR1 is MNHNS and CDR2 is SASEGT. The CDR3 spells CASRPNVGIGGYTF. In DNA form, the CDR3 reads TGTGCCAGCAGGCCTAACGTGGGGATAGGTGGCTACACCTTC.

This clonotype has just a few counts. The chain recombines TRBV6-5 with TRBJ2-7, with 11 nucleotides matching TRBD1. Germline assignment: CDR1 MNHEY and CDR2 SVGAGI. The CDR3 contains 14 residues. With V trimmed by 2 bases and J by 6 bases, 3 bases remained unmatched. CDR3 bases: TGTGCCAGCAGTTACGGGACAGGGGGAGTCGAGCAGTACTTC. Its translation is CASSYGTGGVEQYF.

V usage is TRBV3-1 and J usage is TRBJ2-7, with 9 bases identical to TRBD2. The CDR3 consists of 17 residues. The germline V gene has CDR1 LGHDT and CDR2 YNNKEL (reference sequence). Trimming cost V 4 bases and J 3 bases; bases outside gene matches: 13. CDR3 loop: CASSPEKLAGANYEQYF. The CDR3 DNA sequence: TGTGCCAGCAGCCCGGAAAAGTTAGCGGGAGCGAACTACGAGCAGTACTTC.

The chain employs TRBV7-6 and TRBJ2-3, with D possibly being TRBD2 (6 bases). The CDR3 loop spans 15 amino acids. Germline CDR1 is SGHVS and CDR2 is FNYEAQ. V lost 5 bases, J lost 5 bases, and 17 bases lay in between. CDR3 sequence reads: CASSQRLGDEDTQYF. The CDR3 bases are TGTGCCAGCAGCCAGCGACTAGGTGACGAAGATACGCAGTATTTT.

The table lists this clonotype with many counts. The chain combines TRBV18 with TRBJ2-7; 7 bases match TRBD2. V lost 1 base to trimming and J lost 4 bases; unmatched junction nucleotides: 1. CDR1 and CDR2 (germline): KGHSH, LQKENI. This CDR3 comprises 13 residues. CDR3: CASSPREGYEQYF. Written as DNA, the CDR3 is TGTGCCAGCTCACCACGGGAGGGTTACGAGCAGTACTTC.

The chain joins TRBV20-1 to TRBJ2-1; the match to TRBD2 covers 12 bases. This CDR3 spans 15 amino acids. Germline loops: CDR1 DFQATT, CDR2 SNEGSKA (reference sequence). The V segment lost 1 base and the J segment 4 bases; nucleotides outside the gene matches: 2. CDR3 nucleotide sequence: TGCAGTGCTAGAGTACTAGCGGGGGGTTACAATGAGCAGTTCTTC. This codes for CSARVLAGGYNEQFF.

This clonotype was seen only a few times. The CDR3 reads CASSAQMSGANVLTF. CDR3 coding DNA: TGTGCCAGCAGCGCACAAATGTCTGGGGCCAACGTCCTGACTTTC. V gene TRBV9 combines with J gene TRBJ2-6; D remains ambiguous. The CDR3 totals 15 residues. The V end lost 3 bases, the J end lost 1 base, and 8 bases lay between the germline ends. CDR1 and CDR2 (germline): SGDLS, YYNGEE.

The chain links TRBV10-2 to TRBJ2-3, with D unclear. Trimming took 8 bases from V and 0 from J, leaving 12 bases between them. Per germline, CDR1 WSHSY and CDR2 SAAADI. The CDR3 sequence is 14 residues long. CDR3 bases: TGCGCCAGCGTTGGCTGGTACAGCACAGATACGCAGTATTTT. Its translation: CASVGWYSTDTQYF.

The rearrangement uses TRBV27 and TRBJ2-3; unclear D gene. Deletions cut 5 bases from V and 11 bases from J, with 14 bases between. This CDR3 has 12 residues. Per the germline V gene, CDR1 is MNHEY and CDR2 is SMNVEV (reference sequence). For the CDR3, the DNA is TGTGCCAGCAGTACCAACCCGTGGGGGCAGTATTTT. Protein product: CASSTNPWGQYF.

A few counts support this clonotype. This chain joins TRBV29-1 and TRBJ1-1; TRBD1 might be the D (5 bases). Looked up from germline, CDR1 is SQVTM and CDR2 is ANQGSEA. Trimming stripped 0 bases from V and 5 bases from J, with 13 bases between. This CDR3 contains 14 residues. CDR3 sequence reads: CSVEDSWGPTEAFF. The CDR3 nucleotides read TGCAGCGTTGAAGATTCGTGGGGACCAACTGAAGCTTTCTTT.

Concerning this clonotype: The junction departs from the called germline gene at one end, perhaps through a read error. This chain links TRBV12-3 or TRBV12-4 with TRBJ2-2; TRBD1 might be the D (7 bases). This CDR3 is 14 amino acids long. The CDR3 DNA follows: TGTGCCAGCAGTTTAGTGACTAGAACAGGGGAGCCGTTTTTT. It encodes CASSLVTRTGEPFF.

This sequence joins TRBV18 and TRBJ2-5, with unresolved D. V lost 3 bases to trimming and J lost 2 bases, with 4 bases between them. CDR3 size: 12 residues. In germline, CDR1 is KGHSH, CDR2 LQKENI. The CDR3 nucleotides read TGTGCCAGCTCACCTAAACAAGAGACCCAGTACTTC. Translating gives CASSPKQETQYF.

Many counts were recorded for this clonotype. The chain is built from TRBV4-2 and TRBJ2-2, with a tentative D call TRBD1 (6 bases). Per germline, CDR1 LGHNA and CDR2 YNFKEQ. CDR3 length equals 19 residues. Trimming shortened V by 4 bases and J by 6 bases, and 27 bases separated the two germline ends. The CDR3 DNA reads TGTGCCAGCAGCCTAAGGACAGTCTCACACGGCAATTACGCCGGGGAGCTGTTTTTT. Translation gives CASSLRTVSHGNYAGELFF.

This clonotype showed up just a few times. An end of the junction differs from the germline gene, which may be a read error. The chain is built from TRBV20-1 and TRBJ2-3, with D perhaps matching TRBD1 (6 bases). The CDR3 runs to 11 residues. From germline, CDR1 is DFQATT and CDR2 SNEGSKA (reference sequence). CDR3 region: CSAQPGTLSLF. As DNA, the CDR3 is TGCAGTGCCCAACCTGGGACACTTAGCTTATTT.

This clonotype appeared many times. This chain joins TRBV5-1 and TRBJ1-5; unclear D gene. This CDR3 comprises 15 residues. Trimming took 4 bases from V and 0 from J, leaving 11 bases between them. Germline assignment: CDR1 SGHRS and CDR2 YFSETQ. The CDR3 region is CASSMDGYSNQPQHF. The CDR3 DNA is TGCGCCAGCAGCATGGACGGTTATAGCAATCAGCCCCAGCATTTT.

There are a few counts of this clonotype. This chain uses TRBV20-1 with TRBJ2-2; D possibly matches TRBD1 or TRBD2 (5 bases each). The V end lost 5 bases, the J end lost 2 bases, and 12 bases lay between the germline ends. The CDR3 length is 14 residues. Per germline, CDR1 DFQATT and CDR2 SNEGSKA (reference sequence). The CDR3, as DNA: TGCAGTGCTCCCGGGGACGGTAACACCGGGGAGCTGTTTTTT. This translates into CSAPGDGNTGELFF.

The V gene is TRBV6-2 or TRBV6-3, the J gene TRBJ2-2; D may be TRBD1 (5 bases). In germline, CDR1 is MNHEY, CDR2 SVGEGT. V shed 0 bases and J shed 6 bases, with 8 bases lying between them. The CDR3 spans 14 residues. This chain's CDR3 is CASSYSTDAGELFF. CDR3 in DNA: TGTGCCAGCAGTTACTCGACAGACGCCGGGGAGCTGTTTTTT.

The rearrangement links TRBV20-1 to TRBJ2-3, with 9 bases that match TRBD2. Germline V CDR1 and CDR2: DFQATT, SNEGSKA (reference sequence). Trimming took 6 bases from V and 4 from J; bases not matched to a gene: 14. CDR3 length equals 16 residues. The CDR3 loop is CSAIRASGNGADTQYF. DNA of the CDR3: TGCAGTGCGATCCGGGCTAGCGGGAACGGGGCAGATACGCAGTATTTT.

This clonotype was counted a few times. The chain is built from TRBV6-5 and TRBJ2-6; D gene uncertain. The CDR3 covers 14 residues. The germline V gene encodes CDR1 MNHEY and CDR2 SVGAGI. Trimming removed 2 bases from V and 0 bases from J, with 2 bases in between. The CDR3 loop is CASSYDSGANVLTF. The CDR3 DNA reads TGTGCCAGCAGTTACGACTCTGGGGCCAACGTCCTGACTTTC.

This clonotype was seen at least ten times. V and J are TRBV6-2 or TRBV6-3 and TRBJ1-1; weak D call: TRBD1 (6 bases). The CDR3 covers 24 residues. CDR1 and CDR2 (germline): MNHEY, SVGEGT. Trimming left V 0 bases short and J 1 base short, with 36 bases between. The CDR3, as DNA: TGTGCCAGCAGTTACTCGGCGGGACTCTGGGGTGGCCCGTCAGCGGGACACTGGAACACTGAAGCTTTCTTT. This codes for CASSYSAGLWGGPSAGHWNTEAFF.

This clonotype was seen many times. This sequence joins TRBV28 and TRBJ1-6, with D uncertain. Germline-derived CDR1 and CDR2 are MDHEN and SYDVKM. The CDR3 sequence is 14 residues long. V gave up 8 bases and J gave up 7 bases, with 15 bases separating them. CDR3 protein: CASFNFLDNSPLHF. The DNA for the CDR3 is TGTGCCAGCTTCAACTTCTTGGACAATTCACCCCTCCACTTT.

The V call is TRBV20-1, the J call TRBJ2-6; tentative D call: TRBD1 (6 bases). The CDR3 extends over 16 amino acids. The germline V and J ends were trimmed by 5 bases and 2 bases, with 16 bases remaining between them. From germline, CDR1 is DFQATT and CDR2 SNEGSKA (reference sequence). As DNA, the CDR3 is TGCAGTGCTTACCGACAGGCGAGGACTGGGGCCAACGTCCTGACTTTC. This sequence encodes CSAYRQARTGANVLTF.

This clonotype was counted a few times. The chain couples TRBV27 to TRBJ2-3, with no clear D. CDR3 length equals 16 residues. V was cut by 6 bases and J by 4 bases, with 20 bases left in between. Germline assignment: CDR1 MNHEY and CDR2 SMNVEV (reference sequence). The CDR3 here is CASSPGAYDWADTQYF. CDR3 DNA sequence: TGTGCCAGCAGCCCCGGAGCCTACGACTGGGCAGATACGCAGTATTTT.

This clonotype was recorded at least ten times. The chain combines TRBV7-2 with TRBJ2-7; 12 bases agree with TRBD1. V lost 5 bases and J lost 4; bases outside the gene matches: 6. Per the germline V gene, CDR1 is SGHTA and CDR2 is FQGNSA. This CDR3 contains 15 residues. The CDR3 loop reads CASSPGTGGLYEQYF. As DNA, the CDR3 is TGTGCCAGCAGCCCCGGGACAGGGGGCTTATACGAGCAGTACTTC.